This T cell receptor (beta chain) was captured in a study of blood T cell repertoires in COVID-19. The V gene end was trimmed by 0 bases and the J gene end by 8 bases; junction bases not matched to a gene: 12. CDR1 is LGHDT and CDR2 is YNNKEL in the germline V gene (reference sequence). CDR3 size: 17 residues. Assay used: immunoSEQ multiplex PCR; TCRdb lists only in-frame clones, some missing. The repertoire includes 500,000 to 600,000 clones, about 89% of them detected once, and 7.8% sits in the top ten. Sequenced input: peripheral blood. The sequence derives from a woman in her 50s with COVID-19, enrolled during active disease. The J gene is TRBJ2-1, the V gene TRBV3-1 (or the pseudogene TRBV3-2); TRBD2 agrees at 8 bases. The CDR3: CASSQDMAGGATYEQFF. Here the CDR3 DNA reads TGTGCCAGCAGCCAAGACATGGCCGGGGGGGCAACCTATGAGCAGTTCTTC.